One sample yielded the 8 T cell receptor beta chains listed below, sequenced in a study of blood T cell repertoires in COVID-19. Method: immunoSEQ multiplex PCR; TCRdb's copy keeps in-frame clones and lacks some. The sample comprises fewer than 700,000 clones, approximately 91% of which are singletons, and roughly 8% rests with the top ten. The sample taken for sequencing was peripheral blood. These receptors all stem from a woman aged 45-65 years with COVID-19, enrolled during active disease.

V is TRBV18 and J is TRBJ2-5; maybe TRBD2 (5 bases). From germline, CDR1 is KGHSH and CDR2 LQKENI. The CDR3 has 15 residues. Trimming left V 3 bases short and J 7 bases short, with 18 bases between. The CDR3 spells CASSPPQEPRGTQYF. CDR3 DNA: TGTGCCAGCTCACCTCCTCAGGAGCCCCGGGGGACCCAGTACTTC.

The CDR3 reads CASSSRLAEPTSANTGELFF. The CDR3 DNA reads as TGTGCCAGCAGCTCAAGACTAGCGGAACCTACTTCCGCGAACACCGGGGAGCTGTTTTTT. The J gene is TRBJ2-2, the V gene TRBV13, with 9 bases aligning to TRBD2. The CDR3 loop spans 20 amino acids. The J segment lost 0 bases and the V segment lost 4 bases, leaving 15 bases of the junction unmatched. Per germline, CDR1 PRHDT and CDR2 FYEKMQ (reference sequence). Supplemented by reference TRBV13 and TRBJ2-2, the full variable domain reads AAGVIQSPRHLIKEKRETATLKCYPIPRHDTVYWYQQGPGQDPQFLISFYEKMQSDKGSIPDRFSAQQFSDYHSELNMSSLELGDSALYFCASSSRLAEPTSANTGELFFGEGSRLTVL.

The chain recombines TRBV4-1 with TRBJ1-5, with 7 bases aligning to TRBD1. CDR3 length: 16 amino acids. The germline gives CDR1 MGHRA, CDR2 YSYEKL. V shed 1 base, J shed 4 bases, and the junction held 7 bases outside the gene matches. The CDR3 region is CASSQGWTGNNQPQHF. In DNA, the CDR3 is TGCGCCAGCAGCCAAGGGTGGACAGGTAATAATCAGCCCCAGCATTTT.

A few counts support this clone. The chain carries TRBV5-5 and TRBJ1-4; D unclear. V was clipped by 0 bases and J by 6 bases, with 15 bases between them. There are 16 residues in the CDR3. Germline CDR1 SGHKS, CDR2 YYEKEE (reference sequence). CDR3 in DNA: TGTGCCAGCAGCTTGGGGATTGGAGGAGGAGATGAAAAACTGTTTTTT. As protein: CASSLGIGGGDEKLFF.

The V and J genes are TRBV30 and TRBJ1-6, with D maybe TRBD1 (5 bases). Trimming took off 7 bases at V and 8 bases at J, with 12 bases between the two ends. CDR1 GTSNPN and CDR2 SVGIG come from the germline V gene (reference sequence). This CDR3 is built from 12 residues. The CDR3 region has the DNA TGTGCCTTCGGGAGGGGAGATTCACCCCTCCACTTT. This codes for CAFGRGDSPLHF.

The chain combines TRBV7-2 with TRBJ1-5; no clear D. There are 12 residues in the CDR3. Germline CDR1 SGHTA, CDR2 FQGNSA. The ends were cut back, 8 bases at V and 3 bases at J, with 8 bases in the middle. CDR3 protein: CASGGYNQPQHF. The CDR3 nucleotides are TGTGCCAGCGGAGGGTACAATCAGCCCCAGCATTTT.

The chain links TRBV6-4 to TRBJ1-2, with 8 bases lining up with TRBD1. Germline lookup yields CDR1 MRHNA and CDR2 SNTAGT. J was trimmed by 8 bases and V by 2 bases; bases with no gene match: 7. This CDR3 is built from 14 residues. CDR3 sequence (DNA): TGTGCCAGCAGTGACCTGGCAGGGGGCGACGGCTACACCTTC. Translated: CASSDLAGGDGYTF.

The table lists this clone with a count of one. The rearrangement uses TRBV7-2 and TRBJ1-1; D unresolved. The CDR3 contains 16 residues. CDR1 and CDR2 (germline): SGHTA, FQGNSA. V was shortened by 3 bases and J by 0 bases, with 14 bases between the two germline ends. CDR3: CASSFGQARLNTEAFF. CDR3 nucleotides: TGTGCCAGCAGCTTTGGGCAGGCCCGCCTGAACACTGAAGCTTTCTTT.